The present T cell receptor (beta chain) was sequenced within a study of blood T cell repertoires in COVID-19 (TCRdb year 2020). About the investigation overall: Samples covering the acute and convalescent phases of COVID-19 were provided by collaborators in the United States, Italy and Spain. The repertoires were released in a freely available public database intended as a resource for research on the immune response to SARS-CoV-2. HLA class I and class II types, where available, came from metadata supplied by the sample provider rather than from assay-based typing. The prospective study material was composed of cDNA or gDNA derived from T cells, B-cell-depleted T cells, or PBMCs. Samples were obtained from the ongoing ImmuneRACE study (first 160 participants) and from over a thousand subjects provided by 6 global collaborators. Sample metadata almost always included a de-identified subject ID, COVID-19 status, age in years and sex. Deeply sampled blood TCRbeta repertoires from subjects exposed to, actively infected with, or recovered from COVID-19 were included in the dataset.

TCRbeta CDR3 regions were amplified from genomic DNA by means of the immunoSEQ Assay, a bias-controlled multiplex PCR. The authors' analysis ran thus. Nucleated cell counts per sample were estimated from amplification of reference gene primers within the assay. To quantify the absolute abundance of each unique TCRbeta CDR3 rearrangement, sequence reads were collapsed and filtered. For each sample, productive Simpson clonality was calculated as the square root of Simpson's diversity index across productive rearrangements. Imported from immuneACCESS, the table was reduced by TCRdb to in-frame sequences with V and J called. These copies leave out some clones; in studies compared against another copy, an unresolved V gene accounts for under half, and the cause of the remainder is not known. The V and J calls and clone size are taken from that table; D and trimming were inferred from the DNA. This sample has hundreds of thousands of clones in its table, and around four fifths of those were observed once. About 2.5% of the sample is held by the ten biggest clonotypes.

Whole blood was collected in K2EDTA tubes by collaborating institutions according to the institutions' own protocols. For TCRbeta analysis, collaborator samples were shipped as frozen whole blood, as isolated PBMCs, or as DNA extracted from either sample type. As for this clone: Its antigen remains unidentified. No much larger clone is present one base from it, and per-base qualities are unavailable.

The germline V gene yields SQVTM for CDR1 and ANQGSEA for CDR2. The CDR3 numbers 21 residues from cysteine through phenylalanine. The read is trimmed to its CDR3 DNA, 63 bases read in frame from base 1. V and J are trimmed by 5 bases and 0 bases, and the gene matches miss 25 bases of the junction. Study-level results and caveats: Clinical and demographic metadata were provided uncurated, with the amount varying by source and participant.

The sequence came from a woman between 65 and 79 years old with active or convalescent COVID-19. In this chain, TRBV29-1 is recombined with TRBJ2-5; TRBD2 fits 9 bases in the junction. The sample was peripheral blood. In nucleotides, the sequence is TGCAGCGTTTGGTCCCGATGGGGGGAGCGGGGGGCCAATACATACCAAGAGACCCAGTACTTC. The translation is CSVWSRWGERGANTYQETQYF.